In its sample, the clone carrying this TCR beta chain was seen a few times. Amplified TCR beta CDR3 regions derived from RNA transcripts. During a first-round RT-PCR of the TCR CDR3, the HTBI primer set was used. MiXCR, applied by TCRdb to the multiplex PCR reads, yields one record per CDR3 protein. The data show 300,000 to 400,000 distinct CDR3 sequences, 18% seen once. These data come from a study of T cells in Graves' hyperthyroidism and ophthalmopathy. Germline V gene data show CDR1 as SGDLS and CDR2 as YYNGEE. V was clipped by 0 bases and J by 4 bases, with 4 bases between them. There are 12 residues in the CDR3. Ophthalmopathy patients had moderate-to-severe active disease, CAS ≥3, NOSPECS ≥4, and disease duration under 3 months.

The genes are TRBV9 and TRBJ1-2, with no clear D. The specimen sequenced was blood. This receptor was identified in a young man with Graves' ophthalmopathy. The CDR3 loop is CASSVGSYGYTF. CDR3 nucleotide sequence: TGTGCCAGCAGCGTAGGAAGCTATGGCTACACCTTC. The full variable domain, rest sourced from reference TRBV9 and TRBJ1-2, is DSGVTQTPKHLITATGQRVTLRCSPRSGDLSVYWYQQSLDQGLQFLIQYYNGEERAKGNILERFSAQQFPDLHSELNLSSLELGDSALYFCASSVGSYGYTFGSGTRLTVV.